These 16 T cell receptor beta chains were sequenced from one sample in a study of T cells after yellow fever vaccination. TCRdb re-analysed the 5' RACE reads in MiXCR, keeping a single row per CDR3 protein. The table has approximately 300,000 distinct CDR3 sequences, 8.7% seen once. The sequenced sample was PBMCs, obtained on the day of the first yellow fever vaccination. These receptors were obtained from a man aged 18 to 29 who received the YFV17D yellow fever vaccine.

A few counts support this clonotype. The chain carries TRBV19 and TRBJ1-5; 7 nucleotides line up with TRBD1. The CDR3 extends over 12 amino acids. Germline V lookup: CDR1 LNHDA, CDR2 SQIVND (reference sequence). The V and J ends lost 4 bases and 11 bases, in that order; junction bases with no gene match: 5. This CDR3 is CASSTQGGTQHF. CDR3 DNA sequence: TGTGCCAGTAGTACGCAGGGGGGGACCCAGCATTTT.

This clonotype was observed a few times. The chain combines TRBV7-2 with TRBJ2-3, with 7 bases that match TRBD2. J gave up 2 bases and V 1 base, and 3 bases lay outside the gene matches. Germline lookup yields CDR1 SGHTA and CDR2 FQGNSA. The CDR3 has 15 residues. CDR3 in amino acids: CASSLGRGNTDTQYF. In DNA form, the CDR3 reads TGTGCCAGCAGCTTAGGGCGGGGGAACACAGATACGCAGTATTTT.

In its sample, this clonotype was seen many times. V and J are TRBV5-8 and TRBJ2-7; 9 bases align to TRBD1. V trimming: 2 bases; J trimming: 6 bases; junction bases outside the gene matches: 12. This CDR3 is built from 16 residues. CDR1 is SGHTS, CDR2 YDEGEE, per germline. CDR3 DNA: TGTGCCAGCAGCTTCGGACCCGGGACAGGGAGGCCCGAGCAGTACTTC. It is translated as CASSFGPGTGRPEQYF.

This clonotype was seen only a few times. This chain links TRBV7-2 with TRBJ2-7, with 7 bases identical to TRBD2. Losses at the gene ends were 4 bases for V and 1 base for J; bases not matched to a gene: 4. CDR1 and CDR2 (germline): SGHTA, FQGNSA. This CDR3 comprises 14 residues. The CDR3 is CASSSREGSYEQYV. Written as DNA, the CDR3 is TGTGCCAGCAGCTCTAGGGAGGGGTCCTACGAGCAGTACGTC.

The chain employs TRBV27 and TRBJ2-7; D is undetermined. There are 13 residues in the CDR3. Trimming cost V 3 bases and J 0 bases, with 6 bases left between them. Germline lookup yields CDR1 MNHEY and CDR2 SMNVEV (reference sequence). CDR3 bases: TGTGCCAGCAGTTTTTACAGCTCCTACGAGCAGTACTTC. Translated, it gives CASSFYSSYEQYF.

This clonotype has more than one count but fewer than ten. This sequence joins TRBV3-1 and TRBJ1-4; no clear D gene. There are 14 residues in the CDR3. Germline V gene sequence: CDR1 LGHDT, CDR2 YNNKEL (reference sequence). V lost 4 bases, J lost 7 bases, and 13 bases lay in between. CDR3 amino acids: CASSPETAGEKLFF. In DNA, the CDR3 is TGTGCCAGCAGCCCCGAAACGGCTGGTGAAAAACTGTTTTTT.

This clonotype was counted a few times. This rearrangement joins TRBV6-2 or TRBV6-3 to TRBJ1-5, with TRBD1 identical over 11 bases. The ends lost 7 bases at V and 1 base at J; junction bases unmatched: 3. This CDR3 is 15 amino acids long. Germline CDR1 reads MNHEY; CDR2 reads SVGEGT. CDR3 residues: CASNGQGASNQPQHF. The CDR3 DNA sequence: TGTGCCAGCAACGGACAGGGGGCGAGCAATCAGCCCCAGCATTTT.

This clonotype turned up a few times. This chain links TRBV19 with TRBJ1-2; D is possibly TRBD1 (5 bases). Germline CDR1 is LNHDA and CDR2 is SQIVND (reference sequence). The V gene lost 6 bases and the J gene lost 1 base, with 24 bases spanning the gap. This CDR3 spans 18 amino acids. The CDR3, as DNA: TGTGCCAGTAGAAACCTTTTGGGAGCCAGGGACTATAACTATGGCTACACCTTC. This encodes CASRNLLGARDYNYGYTF.

This clonotype was seen many times. This CDR3 is CSAHTGTRIQPQHF. For the CDR3, the DNA is TGCAGTGCTCACACAGGGACTAGAATTCAGCCCCAGCATTTT. The rearrangement joins TRBV20-1 to TRBJ1-5; possibly TRBD1 for D (6 bases). Trimming took 5 bases from V and 6 from J, leaving 17 bases between them. Germline V gives CDR1 DFQATT, CDR2 SNEGSKA (reference sequence). CDR3 length: 14 residues.

This clonotype was picked up a small number of times. The chain is built from TRBV5-5 and TRBJ2-2; 8 bases align to TRBD1. V shed 5 bases, J shed 5 bases, and the junction held 11 bases outside the gene matches. Germline V gene data show CDR1 as SGHKS and CDR2 as YYEKEE (reference sequence). This CDR3 contains 16 residues. The CDR3 DNA reads as TGTGCCAGCAGGAAGCCCGGACAGGGTAGGACCGGGGAGCTGTTTTTT. This translates into CASRKPGQGRTGELFF.

The chain recombines TRBV20-1 with TRBJ2-3; 8 bases map to TRBD2. There are 15 residues in the CDR3. The trim removed 3 bases at V and 2 bases at J, leaving 7 bases unmatched. Germline CDR1 and CDR2: DFQATT and SNEGSKA (reference sequence). The CDR3 spells CSASRASGFTDTQYF. In DNA form, the CDR3 reads TGCAGTGCTAGCCGTGCTAGCGGGTTCACAGATACGCAGTATTTT.

This clonotype has more than one count but fewer than ten. The CDR3 sequence is CASTMPGEGSTEAFF. DNA for the CDR3: TGTGCCAGTACCATGCCAGGGGAGGGGAGCACTGAAGCTTTCTTT. The genes are TRBV19 and TRBJ1-1; D may be TRBD1 (6 bases). The germline CDR1 and CDR2 sequences are LNHDA and SQIVND (reference sequence). This CDR3 is built from 15 residues. V lost 7 bases and J lost 4, with 19 bases in between.

This clonotype has just a few counts. V and J are TRBV5-1 and TRBJ1-5; D unresolved. Germline-derived CDR1 and CDR2 are SGHRS and YFSETQ. Trimming took 0 bases from V and 2 from J, leaving 9 bases between them. The CDR3 spans 15 residues. The chain's CDR3 is CASSLAGYGNQPQHF. CDR3 nucleotide sequence: TGCGCCAGCAGCTTGGCTGGGTACGGCAATCAGCCCCAGCATTTT.

This clonotype was detected only a few times. J is TRBJ2-7 and V is TRBV20-1; 7 bases agree with TRBD1. Germline V gives CDR1 DFQATT, CDR2 SNEGSKA (reference sequence). This CDR3 has 14 residues. J lost 2 bases, V lost 1 base, and 5 bases had no gene match. CDR3 region: CSARGITGAYEQYV. The CDR3 DNA follows: TGCAGTGCTAGAGGCATCACAGGGGCCTACGAGCAGTACGTC.

This clonotype was seen a handful of times. The genes are TRBV20-1 and TRBJ2-6; D may be TRBD1 or TRBD2 (6 bases each). Germline V lookup: CDR1 DFQATT, CDR2 SNEGSKA (reference sequence). Trimming shortened V by 1 base and J by 0 bases, and 16 bases separated the two germline ends. CDR3 length: 18 residues. The CDR3 is CSARGPPEGGSGANVLTF. Here the CDR3 DNA reads TGCAGTGCTAGAGGCCCCCCGGAGGGGGGCTCTGGGGCCAACGTCCTGACTTTC.

In its sample, this clonotype was seen many times. The chain employs TRBV20-1 and TRBJ2-3; 7 nucleotides agree with TRBD2. Losses at the gene ends were 1 base for V and 2 bases for J; bases not matched to a gene: 3. The CDR3 consists of 14 residues. Germline-derived CDR1 and CDR2 are DFQATT and SNEGSKA (reference sequence). The CDR3 nucleotides are TGCAGTGCTAGAGGCACTAGCGCCACAGATACGCAGTATTTT. It translates to CSARGTSATDTQYF.